The sequence of this T cell receptor (beta chain) was determined in a study of CD8 T cells in ankylosing spondylitis. Findings of the study overall: For ankylosing spondylitis blood, a TCR beta motif of about eight highly homologous variants appeared characteristic. Previous work reported some of these motif variants in the synovial fluid and blood of reactive arthritis.

This clonotype was picked up many times. The antigen remains undetermined. A single record per CDR3 protein comes from TCRdb applying MiXCR to the 5' RACE reads. The table shows some 140,000 distinct CDR3 sequences, with 8% to 9% occurring only once. CDR3 length: 13 amino acids. V was clipped by 8 bases and J by 2 bases, with 10 bases between them. The germline V gene encodes CDR1 LNHDA and CDR2 SQIVND (reference sequence). This sequence was found in a male donor with ankylosing spondylitis. The genes are TRBV19 and TRBJ2-1; perhaps D is TRBD1 or TRBD2 (6 bases each). Sequencing was carried out using synovial fluid, either unsorted or a sorted T cell fraction (not recorded which). The CDR3 DNA is TGTGCCAGTTGCGGGGACACCTACAATGAGCAGTTCTTC. Translating it yields CASCGDTYNEQFF. Filled out from reference TRBV19 and TRBJ2-1, the complete variable domain reads DGGITQSPKYLFRKEGQNVTLSCEQNLNHDAMYWYRQDPGQGLRLIYYSQIVNDFQKGDIAEGYSVSREKKESFPLTVTSAQKNPTAFYLCASCGDTYNEQFFGPGTRLTVL.